Listed below are T cell receptor beta chains from one sample, sequenced in a study of T cell repertoires in cytomegalovirus infection. TCRdb re-called the reads through MiXCR, storing one row per CDR3 protein. The table includes approximately 490,000 distinct CDR3 sequences, about 11% detected once. Input material: PBMCs. These receptors all come from a human donor in good health (CMV status not recorded). Some clones in this sample may be carry-over from other donors' samples. Both conserved end residues are part of each CDR3. D genes are given only for firm matches. Clone size is stated in some rows and not others, as once, few, many or a class when expanded.

J gene | D gene | clone size | V gene | CDR3 DNA | CDR3 protein
TRBJ2-7 | TRBD2 | many | TRBV5-1 | TGTGCCAGCAGCTTACGGGGGGACGAGCAGTACTTC | CASSLRGDEQYF
TRBJ2-7 | - | many | TRBV7-2 | TGTGCCAGCCAATCTACAAGCTCCTACGAGCAGTACTTC | CASQSTSSYEQYF
TRBJ1-1 | TRBD1 | few | TRBV12-5 | TGTGCTAGTGGTTTGGCCCGACAGGGACGCACTGAAGCTTTCTTT | CASGLARQGRTEAFF
TRBJ1-1 | - | - | TRBV7-9 | TGTGCCAGCGGATTTGGGGAGAACACTGAAGCTTTCTTT | CASGFGENTEAFF
TRBJ1-1 | - | many | TRBV12-3/TRBV12-4 | TGTGCCAGCAGTTCACAGGGAAAACGCACTGAAGCTTTCTTT | CASSSQGKRTEAFF
TRBJ2-7 | - | few | TRBV28 | TGTGCCAGCTCCCGTGTGTGGCCGGACGAGCAGTACTTC | CASSRVWPDEQYF
TRBJ2-5 | - | many | TRBV7-6 | TGTGCCAGCAGCGCCCCTCCAGCCCAAGAGACCCAGTACTTC | CASSAPPAQETQYF
TRBJ1-2 | - | - | TRBV3-1 | TGTGCCAGCAGCCAAGCCAGGGAGGGAGGCTACACCTTC | CASSQAREGGYTF
TRBJ2-1 | - | many | TRBV27 | TGTGCCAGCAGTCCCGCGGGACAGCCCTACAATGAGCAGTTCTTC | CASSPAGQPYNEQFF
TRBJ2-2 | - | many | TRBV5-1 | TGCGCCAGCAGCTTGGTGTCGGGTGGCGGGGAGCTGTTTTTT | CASSLVSGGGELFF
TRBJ2-5 | - | few | TRBV2 | TGTGCCAGCAGTGAAGTGGGGTCTCTCCTCACCGGAGAGACCCAGTACTTC | CASSEVGSLLTGETQYF
TRBJ1-3 | - | - | TRBV12-3/TRBV12-4 | TGTGCCAGCACCTCCCGAGGGGGTCGTGGAAACACCATATATTTT | CASTSRGGRGNTIYF
TRBJ2-1 | - | - | TRBV24-1 | TGTGCCACCAGTGATTTAGGGAATCTTGCGTTGGATGAGCAGTTCTTC | CATSDLGNLALDEQFF
TRBJ1-1 | - | many | TRBV7-7 | TGTGCTAGCAGCTACGGGCCACACACTGAAGCTTTCTTT | CASSYGPHTEAFF
TRBJ2-2 | - | once | TRBV9 | TGTGCCAGCAGCGAACGGACCGGGAACACCGGGGAGCTGTTTTTT | CASSERTGNTGELFF
TRBJ2-7 | - | - | TRBV15 | TGTGCCACCAGCAGAGGGGGACTTTTTTACGAGCAGTACTTC | CATSRGGLFYEQYF
TRBJ2-7 | - | many | TRBV20-1 | TGCAGTGCCGACGACGGGGACCTCTACGAGCAGTACTTC | CSADDGDLYEQYF
TRBJ1-6 | TRBD1 | few | TRBV19 | TGTGCCAGTAGTACACAGGGGAATTCACCCCTCCACTTT | CASSTQGNSPLHF
TRBJ1-5 | - | few | TRBV11-2 | TGTGCCAGCAGCTTGTGGGGTCCAAATCAGCCCCAGCATTTT | CASSLWGPNQPQHF
TRBJ2-7 | - | many | TRBV6-6 | TGTGCCAGCAGTTACGATCAAGGCGGGCCCGCATACGAGCAGTACTTC | CASSYDQGGPAYEQYF
TRBJ1-2 | TRBD1 | once | TRBV5-1 | TGCGCCAGCAGCTTGGAGACCACAGGGGTTGGCTACACCTTC | CASSLETTGVGYTF
TRBJ2-7 | - | many | TRBV7-2 | TGTGCCAGCAGCTTGTCTTGGGGGGCAGGGGCCTACGAGCAGTACTTC | CASSLSWGAGAYEQYF
TRBJ1-3 | - | few | TRBV10-3 | TGTGCCATCGGCGGGGTCTCTGGAAACACCATATATTTT | CAIGGVSGNTIYF
TRBJ1-3 | - | once | TRBV28 | TGTGCCAGCAGTTTCGGCTATCAAGGGGTAGGAAACACCATATATTTT | CASSFGYQGVGNTIYF
TRBJ2-1 | TRBD2 | many | TRBV7-9 | TGTGCCAGCAGCTTAGAGATTAGCGGGAGCTTAGAGCAGTTCTTC | CASSLEISGSLEQFF
TRBJ2-4 | TRBD2 | many | TRBV19 | TGTGCCAGCCTGGGACTACCGCACAACATTCAGTACTTC | CASLGLPHNIQYF
TRBJ1-4 | TRBD1 | - | TRBV6-6 | TGTGCCAGCAGAGAGGACAGGGTAAATGAAAAACTGTTTTTT | CASREDRVNEKLFF
TRBJ2-7 | - | - | TRBV28 | TGTGCCAGCAGTTTAGGGGCGGGGCGCTACGAGCAGTACTTC | CASSLGAGRYEQYF
TRBJ2-2 | - | many | TRBV12-3/TRBV12-4 | TGTGCCAGCAGTTTCCCCGGGGAGCTGTTTTTT | CASSFPGELFF
TRBJ2-1 | TRBD2 | - | TRBV29-1 | TGCAGCGTTGAAGGCCGACGGCGGGACTACGATGAGCAGTTCTTC | CSVEGRRRDYDEQFF
TRBJ2-1 | TRBD2 | few | TRBV20-1 | TGCAGTGCCCCCGGGGTAGCGGGGGGCATGGATGAGCAGTTCTTC | CSAPGVAGGMDEQFF
TRBJ2-3 | TRBD1 | many | TRBV7-2 | TGTGCCAGCAGCTTAGGGACAGGGTACACAGATACGCAGTATTTT | CASSLGTGYTDTQYF
TRBJ1-1 | TRBD1 | many | TRBV20-1 | TGCAGTGCCAAGACAGGGGGTGGGGGCACTGAAGCTTTCTTT | CSAKTGGGGTEAFF
TRBJ1-2 | TRBD1 | - | TRBV20-1 | TGCAGTGCTAGAGGGAGGGCAGGGGGATCTAGATATGGCTACACCTTC | CSARGRAGGSRYGYTF
TRBJ2-5 | TRBD2 | - | TRBV7-9 | TGTGCCAGCAGCTCGCGGGGGGCAGTACTGCAAGAGACCCAGTACTTC | CASSSRGAVLQETQYF
TRBJ2-1 | - | - | TRBV20-1 | TGCAGTGGGGGGAGCAATGAGCAGTTCTTC | CSGGSNEQFF
TRBJ1-5 | - | many | TRBV5-8 | TGTGCCAGCAGCTTGAGACAGAATCAGCCCCAGCATTTT | CASSLRQNQPQHF
TRBJ2-5 | TRBD1 | many | TRBV7-6 | TGTGCCAGCAGCGAGACAGGGGCTGGTGAGACCCAGTACTTC | CASSETGAGETQYF
TRBJ2-1 | - | many | TRBV11-3 | TGTGCCAGCAGCTTAAGGAGCGGAGCAGAGACTATAGGCTCCTACAATGAGCAGTTCTTC | CASSLRSGAETIGSYNEQFF
TRBJ1-5 | - | many | TRBV7-3 | TGTGCCAGCAGCTTCGGGAACTTTTATAGCAATCAGCCCCAGCATTTT | CASSFGNFYSNQPQHF
TRBJ2-5 | - | few | TRBV12-3/TRBV12-4 | TGTGCCAGCAGTTTTTTTCTCGACGAAGAGACCCAGTACTTC | CASSFFLDEETQYF
TRBJ2-1 | - | many | TRBV14 | TGTGCCAGCAGGACGGATTCGGGAACTGAGCAGTTCTTC | CASRTDSGTEQFF
TRBJ2-5 | TRBD2 | many | TRBV7-2 | TGTGCCAGCAGCCCCTTAGCGGGGGGGGACGGGACCCAGTACTTC | CASSPLAGGDGTQYF
TRBJ2-5 | TRBD2 | few | TRBV28 | TGTGCCAGCAGACCCCCTAAGCGGGAGGGCCAAGAGACCCAGTACTTC | CASRPPKREGQETQYF
TRBJ1-2 | - | many | TRBV5-6 | TGTGCCAGCAGCCGGGACATCTATGGCTACACCTTC | CASSRDIYGYTF